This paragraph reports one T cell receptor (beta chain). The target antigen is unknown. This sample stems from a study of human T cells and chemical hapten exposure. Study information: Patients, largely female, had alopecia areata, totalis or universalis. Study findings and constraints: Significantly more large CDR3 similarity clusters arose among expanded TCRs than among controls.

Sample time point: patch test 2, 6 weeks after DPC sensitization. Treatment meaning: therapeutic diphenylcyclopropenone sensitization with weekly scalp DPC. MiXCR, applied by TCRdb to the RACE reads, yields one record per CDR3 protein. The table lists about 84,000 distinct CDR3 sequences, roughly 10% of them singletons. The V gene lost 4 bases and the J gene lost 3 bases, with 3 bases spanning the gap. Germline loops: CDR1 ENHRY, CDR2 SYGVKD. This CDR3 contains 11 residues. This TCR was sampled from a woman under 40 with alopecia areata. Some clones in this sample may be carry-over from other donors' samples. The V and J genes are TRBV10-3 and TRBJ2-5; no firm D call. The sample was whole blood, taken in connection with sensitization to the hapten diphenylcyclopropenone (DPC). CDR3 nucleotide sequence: TGTGCCATCAGTGTGAAAGAGACCCAGTACTTC. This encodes CAISVKETQYF.